The rows below give T cell receptor beta chains drawn from one sample of a study of blood T cell repertoires in COVID-19. Sequenced by immunoSEQ multiplex PCR; TCRdb stores in-frame clones only, minus some. This table has over 200,000 clones, over 65% appearing once. The sample comprised peripheral blood. The receptor set was obtained from a woman aged 70-85 years with active or convalescent COVID-19. Each CDR3 is given with its conserved first and last residue. D genes are given only for firm matches. Only part of the rows carry a size: once, few, many, or a class if the clone is expanded.

cdr3_aa cdr3_nt v_call d_call clone_size j_call
CASSPAGGGLYGYTF TGTGCCAGCAGCCCCGCGGGAGGGGGTCTCTATGGCTACACCTTC TRBV9 NA NA TRBJ1-2
CASSLKGAGGLPNQPQHF TGTGCCAGCAGCTTAAAGGGGGCAGGGGGCCTCCCCAATCAGCCCCAGCATTTT TRBV7-8 TRBD1 NA TRBJ1-5
CASSFIAGGDTGELFF TGCGCCAGCAGCTTTATAGCGGGGGGCGACACCGGGGAGCTGTTTTTT TRBV5-1 TRBD2 NA TRBJ2-2
CASSRVAGALGEQYF TGTGCCAGCAGCCGAGTGGCGGGAGCACTCGGCGAGCAGTACTTC TRBV7-9 TRBD2 NA TRBJ2-7
CSVEDSQGGNTIYF TGCAGCGTTGAAGATAGCCAGGGCGGAAACACCATATATTTT TRBV29-1 NA NA TRBJ1-3
CSVARGTVTEAFF TGCAGCGTTGCTAGGGGAACGGTCACTGAAGCTTTCTTT TRBV29-1 NA NA TRBJ1-1
CASSERLVHEQFF TGTGCCAGCAGCGAAAGACTAGTGCATGAGCAGTTCTTC TRBV11-3 NA NA TRBJ2-1
CAAGGDSRREQYF TGTGCCGCTGGGGGGGACTCACGTCGGGAGCAGTACTTC TRBV10-3 TRBD2 NA TRBJ2-7
CASSYPQGSTEAFF TGTGCCAGCAGTTACCCCCAGGGGAGCACTGAAGCTTTCTTT TRBV6-2/TRBV6-3 NA NA TRBJ1-1
CASSLIQGASTEAFF TGTGCCAGCAGTTTGATTCAAGGGGCCAGCACTGAAGCTTTCTTT TRBV28 NA NA TRBJ1-1
CASSKSGTASYNEQFF TGTGCCAGCAGCAAGTCCGGGACAGCATCCTACAATGAGCAGTTCTTC TRBV21-1 NA NA TRBJ2-1
CASSIPQGGYTF TGTGCCAGCAGCATACCACAGGGCGGCTACACCTTC TRBV11-2 NA NA TRBJ1-2
CASSLTDRVGGYTF TGTGCCAGCAGTTTAACCGACAGGGTGGGCGGCTACACCTTC TRBV27 TRBD1 NA TRBJ1-2
CASSRQIDSEAFF TGTGCCAGCAGTCGACAGATAGACTCTGAAGCTTTCTTT TRBV12-3/TRBV12-4 NA NA TRBJ1-1
CATSSLTGADTQYF TGTGCCACCAGCAGCCTAACAGGGGCAGATACGCAGTATTTT TRBV15 TRBD1 NA TRBJ2-3
CASSPDRQSHGYTF TGTGCCAGCAGCCCCGACCGACAAAGCCATGGCTACACCTTC TRBV6-2/TRBV6-3 NA NA TRBJ1-2
CASSLPGQGFYGYTF TGTGCCAGCAGTTTACCGGGACAGGGATTTTATGGCTACACCTTC TRBV2 TRBD1 NA TRBJ1-2
CASSRGLAGGDTQYF TGTGCCAGCAGCCGCGGACTAGCGGGGGGAGATACGCAGTATTTT TRBV5-5 TRBD2 once TRBJ2-3
CASSSGGNTEAFF TGTGCCAGTAGTAGCGGGGGGAACACTGAAGCTTTCTTT TRBV19 NA NA TRBJ1-1
CASSDGGGSSNTEAFF TGTGCCAGCAGTGATGGTGGCGGCAGCTCGAACACTGAAGCTTTCTTT TRBV6-1 NA NA TRBJ1-1
CAWGSERHSPLHF TGTGCCTGGGGATCAGAGCGTCATTCACCCCTCCACTTT TRBV30 NA NA TRBJ1-6
CASSFGSGGSYNEQFF TGCGCCAGCAGCTTTGGTAGCGGGGGCTCCTACAATGAGCAGTTCTTC TRBV5-1 TRBD2 NA TRBJ2-1
CASMWGGVGTGELFF TGTGCCAGCATGTGGGGGGGCGTTGGCACCGGGGAGCTGTTTTTT TRBV28 NA NA TRBJ2-2
CASSQGMRGDTQYF TGTGCCAGCAGCCAGGGGATGAGGGGAGATACGCAGTATTTT TRBV2 NA NA TRBJ2-3
CASRPDTLNTGELFF TGTGCCAGCAGACCGGACACATTGAACACCGGGGAGCTGTTTTTT TRBV5-6 NA NA TRBJ2-2
CAWSRQGHYTIYF TGTGCCTGGAGTCGGCAGGGTCACTACACCATATATTTT TRBV30 NA NA TRBJ1-3
CAWGDRENEKLFF TGTGCCTGGGGAGACAGGGAGAATGAAAAACTGTTTTTT TRBV28 TRBD1 NA TRBJ1-4
CASSSTGGPYEQYF TGTGCCAGCAGCTCCACAGGGGGTCCCTACGAGCAGTACTTC TRBV7-9 TRBD1 few TRBJ2-7
CTSSPRAGPSEQYF TGCACCAGCAGCCCACGAGCGGGGCCGTCTGAGCAGTACTTC TRBV1 NA NA TRBJ2-7
CASSWLLRDRTYEQYF TGTGCCAGCAGTTGGTTACTCCGGGACAGAACCTACGAGCAGTACTTC TRBV6-2/TRBV6-3 TRBD1 NA TRBJ2-7
CASSYSQVEAFF TGTGCCAGCAGTTACTCACAGGTTGAAGCTTTCTTT TRBV6-6 NA NA TRBJ1-1
CASTKQGQDNGYTF TGTGCCAGCACCAAACAGGGGCAGGACAATGGCTACACCTTC TRBV9 TRBD1 once TRBJ1-2
CASSPQGMGQPQHF TGCGCCAGCAGCCCCCAGGGGATGGGCCAGCCCCAGCATTTT TRBV5-1 NA NA TRBJ1-5
CASSPPGQGAFQPQHF TGTGCCAGCTCACCACCGGGCCAGGGGGCGTTTCAGCCCCAGCATTTT TRBV18 TRBD1 NA TRBJ1-5
CASSISGTNPEQYF TGCGCCAGCAGCATTAGCGGGACCAACCCAGAGCAGTACTTC TRBV5-1 TRBD2 once TRBJ2-7
CATSDFFSRDRGTGNTIYF TGTGCCACCAGTGATTTCTTCTCAAGAGACAGGGGGACTGGAAACACCATATATTTT TRBV24-1 TRBD1 NA TRBJ1-3
CASSFIDRGDTQYF TGTGCCAGCAGCTTTATAGACAGGGGAGATACGCAGTATTTT TRBV13 TRBD1 NA TRBJ2-3
CASTNPQGFGEAFF TGTGCCAGCACCAACCCTCAGGGTTTCGGAGAAGCTTTCTTT TRBV6-5 NA NA TRBJ1-1
CASSSPGQGDRVAFF TGTGCCAGCAGTTCCCCGGGACAGGGGGATAGGGTAGCTTTCTTT TRBV28 TRBD1 NA TRBJ1-1
CASSPVGGSLYEQYF TGTGCCAGCAGCCCTGTAGGCGGATCTCTCTACGAGCAGTACTTC TRBV7-9 NA once TRBJ2-7
CASSQAQGWTEAFF TGCGCCAGCAGCCAGGCACAGGGATGGACTGAAGCTTTCTTT TRBV4-1 NA NA TRBJ1-1
CASSHGGGEQYF TGTGCCAGCAGCCATGGAGGAGGGGAGCAGTACTTC TRBV3-1/TRBV3-2 NA NA TRBJ2-7
CAISKTEDNSPLHF TGTGCCATCAGTAAGACCGAGGATAATTCACCCCTCCACTTT TRBV10-3 NA NA TRBJ1-6
CAISQASYNSPLHF TGTGCCATCTCTCAGGCCTCCTATAATTCACCCCTCCACTTT TRBV10-3 NA NA TRBJ1-6
CASSPGGATNEKLFF TGTGCCAGTAGCCCAGGGGGTGCAACTAATGAAAAACTGTTTTTT TRBV19 TRBD1 few TRBJ1-4
CASSCEAGQPQHF TGTGCCAGCAGCTGCGAGGCTGGTCAGCCCCAGCATTTT TRBV11-3 NA NA TRBJ1-5
CASRDLGQAYGYTF TGCGCCAGCAGGGACTTAGGACAGGCCTATGGCTACACCTTC TRBV10-2 TRBD1 NA TRBJ1-2
CASSRSNYTGGPSYEQYF TGTGCCAGCAGCCGATCTAACTACACAGGGGGCCCTTCCTACGAGCAGTACTTC TRBV7-9 TRBD1 NA TRBJ2-7
CASSPVLDRVGSEQFF TGTGCCAGCTCACCAGTGCTGGACAGGGTAGGGAGTGAGCAGTTCTTC TRBV18 TRBD1 NA TRBJ2-1
CASAPSLSGNTGELFF TGTGCCAGCGCCCCAAGTCTAAGCGGGAACACCGGGGAGCTGTTTTTT TRBV3-1/TRBV3-2 NA NA TRBJ2-2
CASSPTTEAEAFF TGTGCCAGCTCACCTACTACCGAGGCTGAAGCTTTCTTT TRBV18 NA NA TRBJ1-1
CASSQGLHSYEQYF TGTGCCAGCAGTCAGGGCTTACACTCCTACGAGCAGTACTTC TRBV28 NA NA TRBJ2-7
CASSQPAGTSGSSSYEQYF TGTGCCAGCAGCCAGCCCGCCGGGACTAGCGGGTCGAGCTCCTACGAGCAGTACTTC TRBV4-2 TRBD2 NA TRBJ2-7
CAWSVMAAPPDTQYF TGTGCCTGGAGTGTTATGGCGGCCCCCCCAGATACGCAGTATTTT TRBV30 NA NA TRBJ2-3
CARGTGGGTEAFF TGTGCCCGAGGGACAGGGGGGGGGACTGAAGCTTTCTTT TRBV30 TRBD1 NA TRBJ1-1